Listed below are T cell receptor beta chains from one sample, sequenced in a study of shared clonotypes between healthy human individuals. Assay: immunoSEQ multiplex PCR; the TCRdb copy retains only in-frame clones and omits some. Of hundreds of thousands of clones listed, approximately 96% are singletons. Material for sequencing was naive CD8+ T cells sorted from blood. The receptors were sampled from a woman in her 30s in good health. Both conserved end residues are trimmed from each CDR3. Each record gives: CDR3 length, clone size, J gene, V gene, CDR3 protein. Clone size, where shown, is once, few, many, or a class for clones that have expanded.

CDR3 length: 13; clone size: once; J gene: TRBJ2-7; V gene: TRBV4-2; CDR3 protein: ASSQGLASTYEQY
CDR3 length: 14; clone size: NA; J gene: TRBJ2-1; V gene: TRBV5-1; CDR3 protein: ASSINPTGTYNEQF
CDR3 length: 12; clone size: NA; J gene: TRBJ2-3; V gene: TRBV27; CDR3 protein: ASSLVDSTDTQY
CDR3 length: 15; clone size: NA; J gene: TRBJ1-1; V gene: TRBV19; CDR3 protein: ASRHFAGGTREAEAF
CDR3 length: 11; clone size: NA; J gene: TRBJ1-5; V gene: TRBV27; CDR3 protein: ASSPGTAAAQH
CDR3 length: 13; clone size: NA; J gene: TRBJ2-5; V gene: TRBV6-5; CDR3 protein: ASSAWTGGGETQY
CDR3 length: 10; clone size: NA; J gene: TRBJ1-4; V gene: TRBV29-1; CDR3 protein: SAEAGNEKLF
CDR3 length: 12; clone size: NA; J gene: TRBJ2-7; V gene: TRBV19; CDR3 protein: ASTETVGAYEQY
CDR3 length: 15; clone size: NA; J gene: TRBJ1-5; V gene: TRBV28; CDR3 protein: ASKVWESGSSNQPQH
CDR3 length: 12; clone size: NA; J gene: TRBJ1-5; V gene: TRBV25-1; CDR3 protein: ASSEGDRDEPQH
CDR3 length: 11; clone size: NA; J gene: TRBJ2-7; V gene: TRBV28; CDR3 protein: ASSSGKSYEQY
CDR3 length: 14; clone size: NA; J gene: TRBJ2-1; V gene: TRBV7-9; CDR3 protein: ASSLHPRDSYNEQF
CDR3 length: 14; clone size: NA; J gene: TRBJ2-7; V gene: TRBV7-6; CDR3 protein: ASSPGGVSSSYEQY
CDR3 length: 9; clone size: NA; J gene: TRBJ2-4; V gene: TRBV20-1; CDR3 protein: SVRQKNIQY
CDR3 length: 13; clone size: NA; J gene: TRBJ2-7; V gene: TRBV10-2; CDR3 protein: ASSEEGGGTYEQY
CDR3 length: 13; clone size: NA; J gene: TRBJ2-7; V gene: TRBV9; CDR3 protein: ASSVVGGTNDEQY
CDR3 length: 11; clone size: once; J gene: TRBJ2-7; V gene: TRBV27; CDR3 protein: ASSQTSVYEQY
CDR3 length: 12; clone size: once; J gene: TRBJ1-3; V gene: TRBV11-2; CDR3 protein: ASSLIYSGNTIY
CDR3 length: 14; clone size: NA; J gene: TRBJ2-3; V gene: TRBV5-3; CDR3 protein: ARSQTSGCGTDTQY
CDR3 length: 12; clone size: NA; J gene: TRBJ1-3; V gene: TRBV11-2; CDR3 protein: ASRPRSSGNTIY
CDR3 length: 12; clone size: NA; J gene: TRBJ2-7; V gene: TRBV29-1; CDR3 protein: SVEDRDASYEQY
CDR3 length: 15; clone size: NA; J gene: TRBJ2-1; V gene: TRBV11-2; CDR3 protein: ASSLSALNTSYNEQF
CDR3 length: 15; clone size: NA; J gene: TRBJ2-7; V gene: TRBV5-1; CDR3 protein: ASSLAAGTGRRNEQY
CDR3 length: 12; clone size: NA; J gene: TRBJ2-5; V gene: TRBV5-6; CDR3 protein: ASSTGSYQETQY
CDR3 length: 12; clone size: NA; J gene: TRBJ2-3; V gene: TRBV7-9; CDR3 protein: ASSSDSYTDTQY
CDR3 length: 14; clone size: NA; J gene: TRBJ2-7; V gene: TRBV29-1; CDR3 protein: SVRTGGGHMFYEQY
CDR3 length: 11; clone size: NA; J gene: TRBJ1-1; V gene: TRBV2; CDR3 protein: ASRDRGFTEAF
CDR3 length: 14; clone size: NA; J gene: TRBJ2-4; V gene: TRBV7-9; CDR3 protein: ASSLVRDRSENIQY
CDR3 length: 12; clone size: NA; J gene: TRBJ2-7; V gene: TRBV7-2; CDR3 protein: ASSLGGQEYEQY
CDR3 length: 12; clone size: NA; J gene: TRBJ2-7; V gene: TRBV6-1; CDR3 protein: ASSETAPPGEQY
CDR3 length: 13; clone size: NA; J gene: TRBJ2-5; V gene: TRBV30; CDR3 protein: AWSVVSRVDKTQY
CDR3 length: 10; clone size: NA; J gene: TRBJ1-2; V gene: TRBV14; CDR3 protein: ASSHLGHGYT
CDR3 length: 13; clone size: NA; J gene: TRBJ2-7; V gene: TRBV19; CDR3 protein: ASSIASGRAYEQY
CDR3 length: 14; clone size: NA; J gene: TRBJ2-4; V gene: TRBV16; CDR3 protein: ASSLNLELAKNIQY
CDR3 length: 11; clone size: NA; J gene: TRBJ1-2; V gene: TRBV6-5; CDR3 protein: ASSYSGGDGYT
CDR3 length: 13; clone size: NA; J gene: TRBJ2-7; V gene: TRBV7-6; CDR3 protein: ASSNYVRQGDEQY
CDR3 length: 14; clone size: NA; J gene: TRBJ1-5; V gene: TRBV28; CDR3 protein: ASSLGSGYSNQPQH
CDR3 length: 14; clone size: NA; J gene: TRBJ2-5; V gene: TRBV7-9; CDR3 protein: ASSPGTSGSGETQY
CDR3 length: 14; clone size: NA; J gene: TRBJ2-7; V gene: TRBV14; CDR3 protein: ASSQEGHLQFYEQY
CDR3 length: 13; clone size: NA; J gene: TRBJ2-1; V gene: TRBV9; CDR3 protein: ASSAGLEVYNEQF
CDR3 length: 12; clone size: NA; J gene: TRBJ2-7; V gene: TRBV11-3; CDR3 protein: AGLTSGRAYEQY
CDR3 length: 12; clone size: NA; J gene: TRBJ2-5; V gene: TRBV28; CDR3 protein: ASSIDPEGKTQY
CDR3 length: 14; clone size: NA; J gene: TRBJ2-7; V gene: TRBV5-1; CDR3 protein: ASSDGLAGGDWEQY
CDR3 length: 11; clone size: NA; J gene: TRBJ2-5; V gene: TRBV4-1; CDR3 protein: ASSQRTGETQY
CDR3 length: 12; clone size: once; J gene: TRBJ2-1; V gene: TRBV4-2; CDR3 protein: ASSQAKGYNEQF
CDR3 length: 11; clone size: NA; J gene: TRBJ1-6; V gene: TRBV27; CDR3 protein: ASSLSKFSPLH
CDR3 length: 14; clone size: NA; J gene: TRBJ1-5; V gene: TRBV15; CDR3 protein: ATGSRDRGLDQPQH